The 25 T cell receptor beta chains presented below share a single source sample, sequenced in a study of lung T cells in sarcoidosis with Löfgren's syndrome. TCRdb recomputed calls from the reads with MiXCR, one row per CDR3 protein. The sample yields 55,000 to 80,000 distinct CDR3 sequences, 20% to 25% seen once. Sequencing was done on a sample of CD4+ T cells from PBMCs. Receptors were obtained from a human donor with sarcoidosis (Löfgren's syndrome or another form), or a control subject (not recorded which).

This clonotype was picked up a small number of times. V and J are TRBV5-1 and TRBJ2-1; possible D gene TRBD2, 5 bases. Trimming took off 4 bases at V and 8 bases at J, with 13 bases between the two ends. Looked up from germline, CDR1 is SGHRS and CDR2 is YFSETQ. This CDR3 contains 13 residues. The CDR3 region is CASSTRLRDEQFF. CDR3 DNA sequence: TGCGCCAGCAGCACTAGACTGAGGGATGAGCAGTTCTTC.

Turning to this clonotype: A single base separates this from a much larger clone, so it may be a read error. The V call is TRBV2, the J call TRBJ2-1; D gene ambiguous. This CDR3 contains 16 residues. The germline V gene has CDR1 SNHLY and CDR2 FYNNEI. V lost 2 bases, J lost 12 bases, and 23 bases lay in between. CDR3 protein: CASSENRVELYPGQFF. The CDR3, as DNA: TGTGCCAGCAGTGAAAATAGGGTTGAGCTTTACCCTGGGCAGTTCTTC.

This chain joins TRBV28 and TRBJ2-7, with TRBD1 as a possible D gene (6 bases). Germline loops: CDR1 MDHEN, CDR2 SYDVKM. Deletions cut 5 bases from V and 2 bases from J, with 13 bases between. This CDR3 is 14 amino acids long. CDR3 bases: TGTGCCAGCAGTACGCCAGGGGTCCCCTACGAGCAGTACGTC. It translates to CASSTPGVPYEQYV.

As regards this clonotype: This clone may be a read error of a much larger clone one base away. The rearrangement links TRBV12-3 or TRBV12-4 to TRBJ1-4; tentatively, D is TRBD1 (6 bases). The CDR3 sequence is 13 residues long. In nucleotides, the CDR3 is TGTGCCAGCCGCCAGGGGATTAATGAAAAACTGTCTTTT. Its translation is CASRQGINEKLSF.

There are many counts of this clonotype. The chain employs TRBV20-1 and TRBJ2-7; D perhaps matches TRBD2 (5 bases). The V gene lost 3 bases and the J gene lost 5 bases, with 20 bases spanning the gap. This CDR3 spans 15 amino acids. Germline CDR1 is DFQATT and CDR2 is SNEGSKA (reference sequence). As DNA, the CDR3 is TGCAGTGCTAGTCGTAGTCGGGTAGCGACCCACGAGCAGTACTTC. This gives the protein CSASRSRVATHEQYF.

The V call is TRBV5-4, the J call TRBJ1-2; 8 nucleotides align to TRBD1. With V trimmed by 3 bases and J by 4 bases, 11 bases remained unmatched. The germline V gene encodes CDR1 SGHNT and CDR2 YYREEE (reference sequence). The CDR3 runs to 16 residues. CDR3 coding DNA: TGTGCCAGCAGCTCCCCCGGGACAGGCCACTTCTATGGCTACACCTTC. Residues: CASSSPGTGHFYGYTF.

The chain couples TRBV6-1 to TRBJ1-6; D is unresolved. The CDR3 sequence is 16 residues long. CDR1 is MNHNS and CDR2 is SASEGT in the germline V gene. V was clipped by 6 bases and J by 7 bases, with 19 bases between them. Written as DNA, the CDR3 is TGTGCCAGCAGATCTAGGAGTGGCAGCTACAATTCACCCCTCCACTTT. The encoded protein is CASRSRSGSYNSPLHF.

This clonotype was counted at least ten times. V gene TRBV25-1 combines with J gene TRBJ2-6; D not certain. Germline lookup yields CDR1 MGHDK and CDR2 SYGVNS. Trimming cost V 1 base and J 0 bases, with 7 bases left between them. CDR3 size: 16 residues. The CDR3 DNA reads TGTGCCAGCAGTGAATTAGGCGTCTCTGGGGCCAACGTCCTGACTTTC. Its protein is CASSELGVSGANVLTF.

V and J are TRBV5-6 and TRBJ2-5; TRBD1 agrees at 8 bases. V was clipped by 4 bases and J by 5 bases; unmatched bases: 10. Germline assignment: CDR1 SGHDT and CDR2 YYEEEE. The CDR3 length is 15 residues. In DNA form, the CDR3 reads TGTGCCAGCAGCGCCAAGACAGGGGCGGACGAGACCCAGTACTTC. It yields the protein CASSAKTGADETQYF.

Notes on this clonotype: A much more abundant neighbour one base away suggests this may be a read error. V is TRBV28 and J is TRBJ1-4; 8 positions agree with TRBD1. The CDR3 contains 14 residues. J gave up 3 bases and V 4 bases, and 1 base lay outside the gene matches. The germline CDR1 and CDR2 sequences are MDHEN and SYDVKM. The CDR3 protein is CASSSGGANEKLFF. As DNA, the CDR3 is TGTGCCAGCAGTTCAGGGGGCGCTAATGAAAAACTGTTTTTT.

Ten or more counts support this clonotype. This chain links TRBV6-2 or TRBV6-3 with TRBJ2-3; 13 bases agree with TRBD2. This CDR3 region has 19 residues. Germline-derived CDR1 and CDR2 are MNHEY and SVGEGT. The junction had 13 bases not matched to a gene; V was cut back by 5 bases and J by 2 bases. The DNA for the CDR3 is TGTGCCAGCAGTCCTCAGCCAGGACTAGCGGGGGACTACACAGATACGCAGTATTTT. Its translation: CASSPQPGLAGDYTDTQYF.

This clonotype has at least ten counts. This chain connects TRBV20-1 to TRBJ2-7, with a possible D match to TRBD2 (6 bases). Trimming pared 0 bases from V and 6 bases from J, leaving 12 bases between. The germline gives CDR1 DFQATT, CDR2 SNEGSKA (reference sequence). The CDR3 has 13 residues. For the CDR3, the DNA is TGCAGTGCTAGAGAAAGCGGGCGTCGCGAGCAGTACTTC. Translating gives CSARESGRREQYF.

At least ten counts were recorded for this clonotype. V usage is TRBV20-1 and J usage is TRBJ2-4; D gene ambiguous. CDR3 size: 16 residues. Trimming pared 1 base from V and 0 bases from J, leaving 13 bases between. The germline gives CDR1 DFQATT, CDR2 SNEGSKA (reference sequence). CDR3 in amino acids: CSARGTDPLAKNIQYF. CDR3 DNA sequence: TGCAGTGCTAGAGGGACGGACCCTTTAGCCAAAAACATTCAGTACTTC.

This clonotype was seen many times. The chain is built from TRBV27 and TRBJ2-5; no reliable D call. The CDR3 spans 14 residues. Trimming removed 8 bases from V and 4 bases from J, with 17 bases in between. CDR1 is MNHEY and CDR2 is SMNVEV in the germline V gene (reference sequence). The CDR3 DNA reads TGTGCCAGCGCCTTAGTTGGTACGAGAGAGACCCAGTACTTC. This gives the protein CASALVGTRETQYF.

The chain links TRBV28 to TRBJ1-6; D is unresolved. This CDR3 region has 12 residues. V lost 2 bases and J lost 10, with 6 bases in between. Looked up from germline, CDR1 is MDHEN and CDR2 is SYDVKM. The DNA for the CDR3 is TGTGCCAGCAGTTTAGGTAAATCACCCCTCCACTTT. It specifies CASSLGKSPLHF.

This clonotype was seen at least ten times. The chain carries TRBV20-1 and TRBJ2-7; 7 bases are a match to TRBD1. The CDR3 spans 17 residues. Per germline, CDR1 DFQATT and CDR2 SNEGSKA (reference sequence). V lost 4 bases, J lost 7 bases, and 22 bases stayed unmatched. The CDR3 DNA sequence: TGCAGTGCTACTACTACCGGGCATGACAGGGTAGTAGAGGAGCAGTACTTC. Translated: CSATTTGHDRVVEEQYF.

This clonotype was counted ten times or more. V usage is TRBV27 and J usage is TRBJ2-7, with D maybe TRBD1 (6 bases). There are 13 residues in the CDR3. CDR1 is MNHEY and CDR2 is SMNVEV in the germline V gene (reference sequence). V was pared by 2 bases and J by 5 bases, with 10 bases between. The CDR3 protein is CASSLRGFDEQYF. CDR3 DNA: TGTGCCAGCAGTTTAAGGGGGTTCGACGAGCAGTACTTC.

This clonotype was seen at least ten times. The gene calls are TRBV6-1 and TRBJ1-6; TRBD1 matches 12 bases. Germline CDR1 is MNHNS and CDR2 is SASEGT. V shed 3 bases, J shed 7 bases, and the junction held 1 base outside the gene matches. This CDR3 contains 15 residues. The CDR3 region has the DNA TGTGCCAGCAGTGAGGGACAGGGGGCAAATTCACCCCTCCACTTT. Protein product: CASSEGQGANSPLHF.

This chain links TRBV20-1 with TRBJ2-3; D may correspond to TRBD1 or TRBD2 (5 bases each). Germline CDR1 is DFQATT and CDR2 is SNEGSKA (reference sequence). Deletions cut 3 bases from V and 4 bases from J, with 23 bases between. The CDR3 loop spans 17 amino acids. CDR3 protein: CSARGEKDLHAADTQYF. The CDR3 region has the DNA TGCAGTGCTAGGGGGGAGAAGGACCTCCACGCCGCAGATACGCAGTATTTT.

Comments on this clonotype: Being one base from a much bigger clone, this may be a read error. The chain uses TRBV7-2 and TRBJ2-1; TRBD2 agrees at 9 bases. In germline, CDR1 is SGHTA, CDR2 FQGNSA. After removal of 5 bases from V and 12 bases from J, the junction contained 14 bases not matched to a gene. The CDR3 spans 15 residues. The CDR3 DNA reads TGTGCCAGCAGCCAGCCGACTAGCGGAGGTCCGTGGCAGTTCTTC. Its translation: CASSQPTSGGPWQFF.

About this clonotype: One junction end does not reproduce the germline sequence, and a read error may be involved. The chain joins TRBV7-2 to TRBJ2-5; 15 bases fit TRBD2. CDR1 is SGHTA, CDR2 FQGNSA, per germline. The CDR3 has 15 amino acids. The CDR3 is CAGSSGLAGGLTQYF. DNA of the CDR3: TGTGCCGGCAGCTCTGGACTAGCGGGGGGGCTGACCCAGTACTTC.

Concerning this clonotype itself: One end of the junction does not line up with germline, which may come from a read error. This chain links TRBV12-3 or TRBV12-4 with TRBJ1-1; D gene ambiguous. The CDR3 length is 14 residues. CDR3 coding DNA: TGTGCCGGCAGTTTAAGACAAACGAACACTGAAGCTTTCTTT. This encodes CAGSLRQTNTEAFF.

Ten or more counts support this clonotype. CDR3 nucleotides: TGTGCCAGCAGCTTCGGCCCGATTTTAGCGGGAGGGCCATGGTATAATGAGCAGTTCTTC. Protein: CASSFGPILAGGPWYNEQFF. The chain joins TRBV7-4 to TRBJ2-1; 11 bases match TRBD2. Germline V gene sequence: CDR1 SGHVT, CDR2 SQSDAQ. J was trimmed by 7 bases and V by 3 bases; bases with no gene match: 20. The CDR3 spans 20 residues.

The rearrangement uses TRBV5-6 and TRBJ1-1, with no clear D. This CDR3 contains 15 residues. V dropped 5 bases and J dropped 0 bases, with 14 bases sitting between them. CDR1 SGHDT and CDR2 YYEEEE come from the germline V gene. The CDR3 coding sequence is TGTGCCAGCAGTCTTCCTCTCGGGATGAACACTGAAGCTTTCTTT. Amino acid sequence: CASSLPLGMNTEAFF. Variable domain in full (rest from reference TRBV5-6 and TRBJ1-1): DAGVTQSPTHLIKTRGQQVTLRCSPKSGHDTVSWYQQALGQGPQFIFQYYEEEERQRGNFPDRFSGHQFPNYSSELNVNALLLGDSALYLCASSLPLGMNTEAFFGQGTRLTVV.

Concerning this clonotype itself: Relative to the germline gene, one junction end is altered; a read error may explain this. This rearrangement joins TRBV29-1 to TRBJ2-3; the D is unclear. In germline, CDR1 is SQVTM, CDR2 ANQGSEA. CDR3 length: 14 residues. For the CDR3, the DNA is TGCAGCGTTGAACGGTTGGGCCCCACATATACGCAGTATTTT. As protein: CSVERLGPTYTQYF.